The clone carrying this TCR beta chain was seen a single time. The sample originates from a study of T cell changes during pregnancy in multiple sclerosis. The germline V gene encodes CDR1 LNHNV and CDR2 YYDKDF (reference sequence). CDR3 length: 13 residues. Trimming cost V 3 bases and J 5 bases, with 10 bases left between them. Sequenced by immunoSEQ multiplex PCR; TCRdb stores in-frame clones only, minus some. Of tens of thousands of clones detected, nearly 90% appear once; the ten largest clones hold approximately 0.51%. This TCR was recovered from a female donor with multiple sclerosis, enrolled in a pregnancy study. J is TRBJ2-5 and V is TRBV15; D gene uncertain. The material was CD4+ T cells from peripheral blood mononuclear cells, obtained in the first trimester of pregnancy. CDR3 residues: CATSRGLWETQYF. DNA of the CDR3: TGTGCCACCAGCAGGGGCCTCTGGGAGACCCAGTACTTC.